This TCR beta chain was obtained from a study of immune reconstitution after stem cell transplant in scleroderma. This clonotype is medium-sized by share. MiXCR, applied by TCRdb to the RT-PCR reads, yields one record per CDR3 protein. In the table there are just over 3,500 distinct CDR3 sequences, roughly 6.4% of which are singletons. The V and J ends lost 3 bases and 8 bases respectively, with 17 bases between them. There are 16 residues in the CDR3. Germline values: CDR1 SGHTA, CDR2 FQGNSA. Collection took place before or after autologous hematopoietic stem cell transplantation (not recorded which). This clonotype originated in a female donor with systemic sclerosis. The V gene is TRBV7-2, the J gene TRBJ1-6; D call uncertain. The CDR3 bases are TGTGCCAGCAGCTTCGACCCATGGGTCGAGGATTCACCCCTCCACTTT. It codes for CASSFDPWVEDSPLHF.